Shown below are 31 T cell receptor beta chains from a single sample sequenced in a study of T cell repertoires in cytomegalovirus infection. TCRdb called the reads again in MiXCR, with one record for every CDR3 protein. The sample yields approximately 700,000 distinct CDR3 sequences, approximately 40% seen once. The sample was PBMCs. Receptors originate from a human donor in good health (CMV status not recorded). Some clones in this sample may be carry-over from other donors' samples.

This clonotype has a handful of counts. In DNA form, the CDR3 reads TGTGCCAGCAGCCAAGAAAGGACTAGCGGATACAATGAGCAGTTCTTC. Translation: CASSQERTSGYNEQFF. This chain links TRBV4-2 with TRBJ2-1; TRBD2 matches 10 bases. J gave up 4 bases and V 0 bases, and 3 bases lay outside the gene matches. Germline V gene lookup returns CDR1 LGHNA and CDR2 YNFKEQ. This CDR3 has 16 amino acids.

This clonotype has just a few counts. Its ends do not fully match the called genes, so a read error is possible. The chain links TRBV7-7 to TRBJ2-5; weak D call: TRBD2 (5 bases). CDR1 is SSHAT, CDR2 FNYEAQ, per germline (reference sequence). CDR3 length equals 15 residues. CDR3 in DNA: TGTGCTAGCAGCTTAGGGTCACTGGGAGTGGAGACCCAGTACTTC. Its translation is CASSLGSLGVETQYF. Full variable domain (outside the CDR3, taken from reference TRBV7-7 and TRBJ2-5): GAGVSQSPRYKVTKRGQDVTLRCDPISSHATLYWYQQALGQGPEFLTYFNYEAQPDKSGLPSDRFSAERPEGSISTLTIQRTEQRDSAMYRCASSLGSLGVETQYFGPGTRLLVL.

V usage is TRBV7-9 and J usage is TRBJ2-7; 10 bases map to TRBD1. Germline V gene data show CDR1 as SEHNR and CDR2 as FQNEAQ (reference sequence). The CDR3 runs to 14 residues. Germline trimming cut 4 bases from V and 6 bases from J; bases unmatched to any gene: 6. The chain's CDR3 is CASSSGQGKSEQYF. The DNA for the CDR3 is TGTGCCAGCAGCTCGGGACAGGGGAAAAGCGAGCAGTACTTC.

The chain employs TRBV28 and TRBJ1-1; D call uncertain. The germline V gene encodes CDR1 MDHEN and CDR2 SYDVKM. V lost 4 bases, J lost 5 bases, and 11 bases lay in between. The CDR3 loop spans 13 amino acids. CDR3: CASSSSHGTEAFF. The CDR3 nucleotides read TGTGCCAGCAGTTCCTCCCACGGAACTGAAGCTTTCTTT.

Comments on this clonotype: One end of the junction fails to match germline, which may point to a read error. The J gene is TRBJ2-4, the V gene TRBV28, with D unresolved. The CDR3 loop spans 11 amino acids. Germline loops: CDR1 MDHEN, CDR2 SYDVKM. This chain's CDR3 is CASSSVPTQSF. CDR3 coding DNA: TGTGCCAGCAGTTCGGTACCCACTCAGTCCTTC.

This clonotype was recorded many times. V is TRBV7-6 and J is TRBJ2-7; no reliable D call. Germline assignment: CDR1 SGHVS and CDR2 FNYEAQ. Trimming removed 4 bases at V and 4 bases at J, with 11 bases between. The CDR3 is 13 residues long. This CDR3 reads CASSSPPGYEQYF. CDR3 sequence (DNA): TGTGCCAGCAGCTCTCCTCCCGGGTACGAGCAGTACTTC.

The chain joins TRBV27 to TRBJ1-6; D possibly corresponds to TRBD1 (6 bases). Germline CDR1 MNHEY, CDR2 SMNVEV (reference sequence). V was shortened by 6 bases and J by 6 bases, with 12 bases between the two germline ends. CDR3 size: 14 residues. CDR3 DNA: TGTGCCAGCAGACAGGACAGAAGTAATTCACCCCTCCACTTT. Translating gives CASRQDRSNSPLHF.

V is TRBV28 and J is TRBJ2-7; 7 positions agree with TRBD2. Germline CDR1 is MDHEN and CDR2 is SYDVKM. V lost 3 bases and J lost 0; bases outside the gene matches: 5. The CDR3 totals 15 residues. The CDR3 sequence is CASSFPAGSSYEQYF. CDR3 sequence (DNA): TGTGCCAGCAGTTTTCCAGCGGGGTCCTCCTACGAGCAGTACTTC.

As to this clonotype: At one of its ends the junction is not consistent with the germline gene, which may arise from a read error. The CDR3 coding sequence is TGTGCCACCAGTGGACGGGGACAGGGAAGTTCACCCCTCCACTTT. It is translated as CATSGRGQGSSPLHF. The chain employs TRBV28 and TRBJ1-6; 9 positions match TRBD1. The germline CDR1 and CDR2 sequences are MDHEN and SYDVKM. CDR3 length: 15 amino acids.

This chain connects TRBV27 to TRBJ2-5; D is perhaps TRBD1 (6 bases). Germline CDR1 and CDR2: MNHEY and SMNVEV (reference sequence). The ends were cut back, 2 bases at V and 4 bases at J, with 23 bases in the middle. The CDR3 extends over 18 amino acids. The CDR3 loop is CASSLMSWRNQGPETQYF. CDR3 coding DNA: TGTGCCAGCAGTTTAATGAGTTGGAGGAACCAGGGGCCAGAGACCCAGTACTTC.

On this clonotype itself: This sequence may be a read error, since a much larger clone differs from it by one base. The V and J genes are TRBV7-8 and TRBJ1-6; perhaps TRBD1 as D (5 bases). CDR1 is SGHVS, CDR2 FQNEAQ, per germline. The CDR3 totals 15 residues. The CDR3, as DNA: TGTGCCAGCAGCCCGATGCGGGACGGTAATTCAGCCCTCCACTTT. Encoded protein: CASSPMRDGNSALHF.

V and J are TRBV29-1 and TRBJ2-1; a possible D gene is TRBD1 (6 bases). Germline V gene lookup returns CDR1 SQVTM and CDR2 ANQGSEA. The V gene lost 2 bases and the J gene lost 8 bases, with 19 bases spanning the gap. The CDR3 totals 15 residues. The CDR3 loop reads CSVEKARGASDEQFF. The DNA for the CDR3 is TGCAGCGTTGAAAAGGCCAGGGGCGCGTCGGATGAGCAGTTCTTC.

Only a few counts were recorded for this clonotype. This rearrangement joins TRBV4-1 to TRBJ2-7; D is unresolved. There are 14 residues in the CDR3. The germline V gene encodes CDR1 MGHRA and CDR2 YSYEKL. With 1 base removed from V and 2 bases from J, the gap between germline ends came to 9 bases. The CDR3 DNA reads TGCGCCAGCAGCCAAGTCGGCTATACCTACGAGCAGTACTTC. It codes for CASSQVGYTYEQYF.

V is TRBV28 and J is TRBJ1-2; possibly TRBD1 for D (6 bases). Germline CDR1 is MDHEN and CDR2 is SYDVKM. Trimming shortened V by 5 bases and J by 6 bases, and 16 bases separated the two germline ends. This CDR3 has 14 residues. CDR3: CASSKGGERHGYTF. CDR3 DNA sequence: TGTGCCAGCAGTAAAGGGGGAGAACGACATGGCTACACCTTC.

The chain combines TRBV20-1 with TRBJ1-1; the D gene is possibly TRBD1 (6 bases). This CDR3 region has 13 residues. The germline CDR1 and CDR2 sequences are DFQATT and SNEGSKA (reference sequence). V was pared by 3 bases and J by 5 bases, with 13 bases between. The CDR3 here is CSASVSGTTEAFF. CDR3 nucleotides: TGCAGTGCTAGCGTGTCGGGGACAACTGAAGCTTTCTTT.

J is TRBJ2-2 and V is TRBV7-8, with TRBD1 matching 11 bases. The CDR3 spans 15 residues. Germline values: CDR1 SGHVS, CDR2 FQNEAQ. Trimming at V came to 7 bases and at J to 6 bases, leaving 7 bases not matched to a gene. For the CDR3, the DNA is TGTGCCAGCACCCAGGACAGGGGGCGGGCCGGGGAGCTGTTTTTT. Its translation is CASTQDRGRAGELFF.

As for this clonotype: Mismatch with germline at one junction end may stem from a read error. The chain employs TRBV7-2 and TRBJ2-7; TRBD2 aligns across 15 bases. The length of the CDR3 is 18 residues. CDR1 SGHTA and CDR2 FQGNSA come from the germline V gene. The CDR3: CASSLSGLAGGNPYEPYF. CDR3 DNA: TGTGCCAGCAGCTTATCGGGACTAGCGGGAGGCAATCCCTACGAGCCGTACTTC.

This clonotype was counted a few times. The V and J genes are TRBV5-4 and TRBJ2-7, with a tentative D call TRBD1 (6 bases). The germline V gene has CDR1 SGHNT and CDR2 YYREEE (reference sequence). The CDR3 runs 14 residues. V lost 4 bases and J lost 3, with 14 bases in between. CDR3 DNA sequence: TGTGCCAGCAGCGCCACTGGGGGCTTCTACGAGCAGTACTTC. The encoded protein is CASSATGGFYEQYF.

This clonotype has a handful of counts. The CDR3 is CAGQRGTEAFF. For the CDR3, the DNA is TGTGCGGGCCAAAGGGGCACTGAAGCTTTCTTT. This rearrangement joins TRBV28 to TRBJ1-1, with a tentative D call TRBD1 (5 bases). This CDR3 is 11 amino acids long. Germline values: CDR1 MDHEN, CDR2 SYDVKM. Using reference TRBV28 and TRBJ1-1 for the parts outside the CDR3, the full variable domain is DVKVTQSSRYLVKRTGEKVFLECVQDMDHENMFWYRQDPGLGLRLIYFSYDVKMKEKGDIPEGYSVSREKKERFSLILESASTNQTSMYLCAGQRGTEAFFGQGTRLTVV.

This clonotype was counted only a few times. The gene calls are TRBV28 and TRBJ1-6; 10 bases are shared with TRBD1. The CDR3 runs to 16 residues. Germline CDR1 is MDHEN and CDR2 is SYDVKM. Germline trimming cut 7 bases from V and 0 bases from J; bases unmatched to any gene: 3. The CDR3, as DNA: TGTGCCAGCACCGGGACAGGGGTCTCCTATAATTCACCCCTCCACTTT. Its protein product is CASTGTGVSYNSPLHF.

This clonotype was seen at least ten times. The chain links TRBV6-1 to TRBJ1-2, with 9 bases matching TRBD1. CDR3 length: 15 residues. From germline, CDR1 is MNHNS and CDR2 SASEGT. With 5 bases clipped from V and 8 bases from J, the junction kept 12 bases outside the gene matches. The CDR3 region has the DNA TGTGCCAGCAGTTTAACCAGGGACAGGGTTGAAGGCTACACCTTC. Its translation: CASSLTRDRVEGYTF.

There are a few counts of this clonotype. The chain combines TRBV7-9 with TRBJ2-3; 12 bases align to TRBD2. The CDR3 length is 15 residues. Trimming at V came to 3 bases and at J to 8 bases, leaving 6 bases not matched to a gene. Germline V lookup: CDR1 SEHNR, CDR2 FQNEAQ (reference sequence). The CDR3 region is CASSFLAGGSVTQYF. The CDR3 nucleotides are TGTGCCAGCAGCTTTCTAGCGGGAGGGTCGGTTACGCAGTATTTT.

The J gene is TRBJ2-7, the V gene TRBV12-3 or TRBV12-4; no reliable D call. The CDR3 is 13 amino acids. Between the trimmed V and J ends, which lost 2 bases and 5 bases, there was a span of 10 bases. CDR3 residues: CASSLLMSHEQYF. Written as DNA, the CDR3 is TGTGCCAGCAGTTTACTTATGTCTCACGAGCAGTACTTC.

In its sample, this clonotype was seen a few times. The rearrangement links TRBV28 to TRBJ1-3; 9 nucleotides match TRBD1. J was trimmed by 4 bases and V by 5 bases; bases with no gene match: 9. This CDR3 is built from 16 residues. In germline, CDR1 is MDHEN, CDR2 SYDVKM. The CDR3 loop reads CASSPEGQGIGNTIYF. The CDR3 DNA is TGTGCCAGCAGTCCCGAAGGACAGGGGATCGGAAACACCATATATTTT.

Only a few counts were recorded for this clonotype. The rearrangement uses TRBV4-1 and TRBJ1-5; D not resolved. The V end lost 1 base, the J end lost 0 bases, and 16 bases lay between the germline ends. The germline V gene encodes CDR1 MGHRA and CDR2 YSYEKL. The CDR3 length is 18 residues. The CDR3 coding sequence is TGCGCCAGCAGCCAAGGCGTGGGCAGAAAGTATAGCAATCAGCCCCAGCATTTT. Amino acid sequence: CASSQGVGRKYSNQPQHF.

This chain joins TRBV28 and TRBJ2-2; D remains unclear. The germline V gene has CDR1 MDHEN and CDR2 SYDVKM. The CDR3 totals 13 residues. The germline V and J ends were trimmed by 6 bases and 6 bases, with 11 bases remaining between them. In nucleotides, the CDR3 is TGTGCCAGCAGGCAGGTCCGGCCCGGGGAGCTGTTTTTT. Its protein product is CASRQVRPGELFF.

Of note for this clonotype: The junction shows a germline mismatch at one end, possibly a read error. The chain carries TRBV3-1 and TRBJ2-7, with D uncertain. CDR1 and CDR2 (germline): LGHDT, YNNKEL (reference sequence). The CDR3 spans 11 residues. For the CDR3, the DNA is TGTGCCAGCAGCCAACTACTACACCGAGTGTTC. It codes for CASSQLLHRVF.

The rearrangement joins TRBV7-6 to TRBJ2-7; D call uncertain. There are 14 residues in the CDR3. Trimming removed 5 bases at V and 7 bases at J, with 18 bases between. Germline V lookup: CDR1 SGHVS, CDR2 FNYEAQ. CDR3 loop: CASSPHFEVGEQYF. CDR3 DNA: TGTGCCAGCAGCCCCCATTTTGAGGTGGGGGAGCAGTACTTC. Supplemented by reference TRBV7-6 and TRBJ2-7, the full variable domain reads GAGVSQSPRYKVTKRGQDVALRCDPISGHVSLYWYRQALGQGPEFLTYFNYEAQQDKSGLPNDRFSAERPEGSISTLTIQRTEQRDSAMYRCASSPHFEVGEQYFGPGTRLTVT.

This clonotype was counted a few times. The chain joins TRBV11-2 to TRBJ2-5; 8 bases agree with TRBD1. Germline V gene sequence: CDR1 SGHAT, CDR2 FQNNGV. Trimming at V came to 4 bases and at J to 4 bases, leaving 8 bases not matched to a gene. CDR3 size: 15 residues. CDR3 nucleotide sequence: TGTGCCAGCAGCTCCGTCAGGGGGCGAGGAGAGACCCAGTACTTC. Translating it yields CASSSVRGRGETQYF.

This clonotype came up a few times. The V call is TRBV24-1, the J call TRBJ2-3; 7 bases are a match to TRBD1. CDR1 and CDR2 from the germline V gene are KGHDR and SFDVKD. CDR3 size: 16 residues. V lost 2 bases and J lost 1; bases outside the gene matches: 5. In DNA, the CDR3 is TGTGCCACCAGTGATTGGAAGGGGGCGCGCACAGATACGCAGTATTTT. This translates into CATSDWKGARTDTQYF.

About this clonotype itself: Since a much larger clone is just one base distant, this may be a read error. Given the absence of the conserved phenylalanine or tryptophan at the CDR3 end, a read error is likely. This rearrangement joins TRBV7-6 to TRBJ1-2; the D is unclear. V was pared by 8 bases and J by 1 base, with 8 bases between. The V gene's germline CDR1 is SGHVS and CDR2 FNYEAQ. The CDR3 length is 12 residues. CDR3: CASSIDNYGYTL. The CDR3 nucleotides read TGTGCCAGCTCCATCGATAACTATGGCTACACCTTA.